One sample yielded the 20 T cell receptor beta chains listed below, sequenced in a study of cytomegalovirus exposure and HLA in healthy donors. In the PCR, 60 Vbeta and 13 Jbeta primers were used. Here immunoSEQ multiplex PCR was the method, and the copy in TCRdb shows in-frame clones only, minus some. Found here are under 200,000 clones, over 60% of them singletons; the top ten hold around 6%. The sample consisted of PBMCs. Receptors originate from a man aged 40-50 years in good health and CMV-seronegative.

CDR3 DNA sequence: TGCGCCAGCAGCCCCGGCGGTGGTAATGGCTACACCTTC. Encoded protein: CASSPGGGNGYTF. The gene calls are TRBV5-1 and TRBJ1-2; no firm D call. With 4 bases removed from V and 6 bases from J, the gap between germline ends came to 13 bases. The CDR3 extends over 13 amino acids. Germline V gives CDR1 SGHRS, CDR2 YFSETQ.

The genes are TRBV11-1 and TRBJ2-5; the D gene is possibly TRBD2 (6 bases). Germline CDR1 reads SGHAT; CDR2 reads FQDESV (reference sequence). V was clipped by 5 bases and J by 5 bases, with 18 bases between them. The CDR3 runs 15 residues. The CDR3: CASSPREGRGETQYF. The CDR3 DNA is TGTGCCAGCAGCCCTAGAGAGGGACGGGGGGAGACCCAGTACTTC.

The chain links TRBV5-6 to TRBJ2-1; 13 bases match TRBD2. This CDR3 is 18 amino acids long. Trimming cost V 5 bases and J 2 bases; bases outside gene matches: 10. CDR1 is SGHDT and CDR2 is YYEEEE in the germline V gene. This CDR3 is CASSSGTSGVTAYNEQFF. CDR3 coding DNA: TGTGCCAGCAGTTCCGGGACTAGCGGGGTTACTGCCTACAATGAGCAGTTCTTC. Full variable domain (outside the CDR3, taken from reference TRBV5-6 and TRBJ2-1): DAGVTQSPTHLIKTRGQQVTLRCSPKSGHDTVSWYQQALGQGPQFIFQYYEEEERQRGNFPDRFSGHQFPNYSSELNVNALLLGDSALYLCASSSGTSGVTAYNEQFFGPGTRLTVL.

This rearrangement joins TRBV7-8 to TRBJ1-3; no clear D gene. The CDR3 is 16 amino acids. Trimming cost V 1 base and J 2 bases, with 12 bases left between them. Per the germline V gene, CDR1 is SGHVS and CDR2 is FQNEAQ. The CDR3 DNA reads TGTGCCAGCAGCTTAGACAGACCAAACGCTGGAAACACCATATATTTT. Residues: CASSLDRPNAGNTIYF.

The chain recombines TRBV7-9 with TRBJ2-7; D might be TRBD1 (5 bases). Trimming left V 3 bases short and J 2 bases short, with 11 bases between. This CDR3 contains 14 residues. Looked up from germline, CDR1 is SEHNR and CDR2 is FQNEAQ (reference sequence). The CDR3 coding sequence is TGTGCCAGCAGCTTCATCGACAGAGCCTACGAGCAGTACTTC. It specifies CASSFIDRAYEQYF.

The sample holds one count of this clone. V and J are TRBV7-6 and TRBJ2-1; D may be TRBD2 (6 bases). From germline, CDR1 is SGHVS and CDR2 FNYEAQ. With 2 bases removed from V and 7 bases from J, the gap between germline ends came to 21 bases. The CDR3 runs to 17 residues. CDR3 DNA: TGTGCCAGCAGCTTAATCCCTTCGGACGGGAGAGGTAATGAGCAGTTCTTC. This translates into CASSLIPSDGRGNEQFF.

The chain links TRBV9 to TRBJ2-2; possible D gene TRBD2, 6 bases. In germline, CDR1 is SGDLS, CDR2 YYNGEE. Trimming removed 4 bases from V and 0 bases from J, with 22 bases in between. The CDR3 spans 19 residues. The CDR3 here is CASSPRPGGLRANTGELFF. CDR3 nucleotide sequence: TGTGCCAGCAGCCCCCGCCCCGGAGGGTTAAGAGCGAACACCGGGGAGCTGTTTTTT.

CDR3 DNA: TGTGCCAGCAGTGAACGGTTTGGAGCATCTGAAGCTTTCTTT. Translation gives CASSERFGASEAFF. The rearrangement links TRBV25-1 to TRBJ1-1; the D is unclear. The CDR3 spans 14 residues. Germline CDR1 is MGHDK and CDR2 is SYGVNS. V lost 2 bases, J lost 6 bases, and 13 bases lay in between.

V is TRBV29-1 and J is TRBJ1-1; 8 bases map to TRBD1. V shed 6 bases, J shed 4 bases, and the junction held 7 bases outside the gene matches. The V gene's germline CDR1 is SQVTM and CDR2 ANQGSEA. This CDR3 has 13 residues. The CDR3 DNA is TGCAGCGTCTGTCAGGGGGCGCCCACTGAAGCTTTCTTT. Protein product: CSVCQGAPTEAFF.

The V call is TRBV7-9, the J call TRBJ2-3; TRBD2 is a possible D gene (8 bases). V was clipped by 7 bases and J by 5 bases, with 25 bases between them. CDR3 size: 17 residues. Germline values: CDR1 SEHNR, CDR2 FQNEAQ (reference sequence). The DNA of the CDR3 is TGTGCCAGCAACGATAAGGGGGCGGGACTAGTCGTAGATACGCAGTATTTT. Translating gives CASNDKGAGLVVDTQYF.

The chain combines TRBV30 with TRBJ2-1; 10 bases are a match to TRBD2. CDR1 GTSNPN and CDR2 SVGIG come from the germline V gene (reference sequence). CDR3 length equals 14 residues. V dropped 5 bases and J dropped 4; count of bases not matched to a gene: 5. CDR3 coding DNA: TGTGCCTGGGACTCTAGCGGGGGTTACAATGAGCAGTTCTTC. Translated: CAWDSSGGYNEQFF.

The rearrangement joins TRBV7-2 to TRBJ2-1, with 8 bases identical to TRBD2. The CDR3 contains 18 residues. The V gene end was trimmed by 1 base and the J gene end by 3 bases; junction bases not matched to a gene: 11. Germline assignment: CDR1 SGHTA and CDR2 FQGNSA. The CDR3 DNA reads TGTGCCAGCAGCTTAGGGTCTCCGGGACTAGGAGGCTACAATGAGCAGTTCTTC. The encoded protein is CASSLGSPGLGGYNEQFF. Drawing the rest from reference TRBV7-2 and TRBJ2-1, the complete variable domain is GAGVSQSPSNKVTEKGKDVELRCDPISGHTALYWYRQSLGQGLEFLIYFQGNSAPDKSGLPSDRFSAERTGGSVSTLTIQRTQQEDSAVYLCASSLGSPGLGGYNEQFFGPGTRLTVL.

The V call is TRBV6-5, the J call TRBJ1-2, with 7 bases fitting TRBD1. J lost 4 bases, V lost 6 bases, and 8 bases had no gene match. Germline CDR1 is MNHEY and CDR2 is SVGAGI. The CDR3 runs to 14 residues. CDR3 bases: TGTGCCAGCAGGTTGACAGGGTCGGTCTATGGCTACACCTTC. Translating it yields CASRLTGSVYGYTF.

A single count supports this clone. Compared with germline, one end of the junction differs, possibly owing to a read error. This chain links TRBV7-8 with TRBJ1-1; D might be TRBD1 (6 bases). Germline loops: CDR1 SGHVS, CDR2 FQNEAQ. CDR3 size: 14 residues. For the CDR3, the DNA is TGTGCCAGCAGCAAGCTAGACAGGAACATTGAAGCTTTCTTT. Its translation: CASSKLDRNIEAFF.

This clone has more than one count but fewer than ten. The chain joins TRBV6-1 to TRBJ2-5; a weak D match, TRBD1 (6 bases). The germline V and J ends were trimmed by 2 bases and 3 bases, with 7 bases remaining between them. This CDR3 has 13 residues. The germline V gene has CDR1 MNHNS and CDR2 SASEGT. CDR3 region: CASSENREETQYF. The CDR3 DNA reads TGTGCCAGCAGTGAAAACAGGGAAGAGACCCAGTACTTC.

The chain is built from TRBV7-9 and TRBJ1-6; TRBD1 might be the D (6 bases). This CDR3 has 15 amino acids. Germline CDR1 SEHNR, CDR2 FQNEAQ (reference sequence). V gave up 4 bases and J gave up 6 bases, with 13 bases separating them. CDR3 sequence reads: CASSYGQTFNSPLHF. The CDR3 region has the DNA TGTGCCAGCAGCTACGGACAGACATTTAATTCACCCCTCCACTTT.

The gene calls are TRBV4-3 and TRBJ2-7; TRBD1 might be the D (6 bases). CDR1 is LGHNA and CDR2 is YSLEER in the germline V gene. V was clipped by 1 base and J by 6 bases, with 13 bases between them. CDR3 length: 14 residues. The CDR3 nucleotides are TGCGCCAGCAGCCAAGCGGAAACAGGGTTCGAGCAGTACTTC. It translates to CASSQAETGFEQYF.

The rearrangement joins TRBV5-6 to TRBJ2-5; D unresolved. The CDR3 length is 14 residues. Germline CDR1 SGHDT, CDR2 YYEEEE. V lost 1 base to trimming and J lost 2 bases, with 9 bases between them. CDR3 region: CASSLLLLQETQYF. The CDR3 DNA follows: TGTGCCAGCAGCTTGCTACTGCTACAAGAGACCCAGTACTTC.

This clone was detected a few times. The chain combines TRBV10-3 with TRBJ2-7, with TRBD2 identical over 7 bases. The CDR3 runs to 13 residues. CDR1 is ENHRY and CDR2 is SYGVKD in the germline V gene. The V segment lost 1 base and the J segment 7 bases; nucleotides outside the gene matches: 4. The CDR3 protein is CAISEWEGQEQYF. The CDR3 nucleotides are TGTGCCATCAGTGAGTGGGAGGGGCAAGAGCAGTACTTC.

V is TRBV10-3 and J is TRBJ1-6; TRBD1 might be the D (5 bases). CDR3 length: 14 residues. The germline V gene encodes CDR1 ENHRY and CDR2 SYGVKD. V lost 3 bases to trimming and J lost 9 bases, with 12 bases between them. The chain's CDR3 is CAISDIGEGSPLHF. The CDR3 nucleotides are TGTGCCATCAGTGACATAGGGGAGGGTTCACCCCTCCACTTT.